These 21 T cell receptor beta chains were sequenced from one sample in a study of vaccination effects on CD4 cells after COVID-19. Their specific antigens are unknown. TCRdb's table, derived via immunoSEQ multiplex PCR, lists solely in-frame clones and lacks some. The table records tens of thousands of clones, roughly 80% of them present only once. Before sequencing, viral peptide pools were used by the ViraFEST assay to expand antigen-specific CD4+ T cells. When around 9 days of culture had elapsed, CD4+ T cells were isolated. The sample in question was CD4+ T cells from PBMCs cultured with HCoV-229E spike peptides, obtained before COVID-19 vaccination. The receptor source for this set is a human donor who received a COVID-19 vaccine.

Only a few counts were recorded for this clone. The chain carries TRBV19 and TRBJ1-3, with a tentative D call TRBD1 (5 bases). The V gene's germline CDR1 is LNHDA and CDR2 SQIVND (reference sequence). Trimming left V 8 bases short and J 2 bases short, with 7 bases between. This CDR3 contains 12 residues. The CDR3 bases are TGTGCCAGTTTCAGGGCTGGAAACACCATATATTTT. This codes for CASFRAGNTIYF.

The chain has TRBV4-2 and TRBJ1-5; TRBD1 aligns across 7 bases. CDR1 is LGHNA, CDR2 YNFKEQ, per germline. The CDR3 has 15 amino acids. V dropped 0 bases and J dropped 8; count of bases not matched to a gene: 7. The DNA for the CDR3 is TGTGCCAGCAGCCAAGATTTACAGGGGCCTGAGCCCCAGCATTTT. Residues: CASSQDLQGPEPQHF.

This clone occurred a few times. Other DNA sequences in the sample encode the same CDR3. V and J are TRBV7-2 and TRBJ2-2; D call uncertain. The CDR3 covers 11 residues. The V gene lost 3 bases and the J gene lost 8 bases, with 4 bases spanning the gap. In germline, CDR1 is SGHTA, CDR2 FQGNSA. CDR3 amino acids: CASSLRGELFF. The CDR3, as DNA: TGTGCCAGCAGCTTGAGGGGGGAGCTGTTTTTT.

The V gene is TRBV7-9, the J gene TRBJ1-2; possible D gene TRBD1, 5 bases. Per germline, CDR1 SEHNR and CDR2 FQNEAQ (reference sequence). The V end was cut by 3 bases, the J end by 4 bases, with 9 bases between. This CDR3 comprises 13 residues. Written as DNA, the CDR3 is TGTGCCAGCAGCTTGGCTGGGGCCTATGGCTACACCTTC. Translated, it gives CASSLAGAYGYTF.

V and J are TRBV2 and TRBJ2-2, with D perhaps TRBD2 (5 bases). V lost 7 bases and J lost 4, with 19 bases in between. Germline V gene sequence: CDR1 SNHLY, CDR2 FYNNEI. The CDR3 covers 16 residues. For the CDR3, the DNA is TGTGCCAGCACCCAGGACTCAAGGGTAGGCACCGGGGAGCTGTTTTTT. As protein: CASTQDSRVGTGELFF.

The chain employs TRBV21-1 and TRBJ1-2. TRBV21-1 is described as a pseudogene. The CDR3 runs to 21 residues. CDR3 nucleotide sequence: TGTGCCAGCAGCAAAAAACCCCCCCATATGTCTTTGCACCAACCAAACTATGGCTACACCTTC. It encodes CASSKKPPHMSLHQPNYGYTF.

The rearrangement uses TRBV11-2 and TRBJ1-1, with D hard to call. V was pared by 0 bases and J by 7 bases, with 9 bases between. Germline loops: CDR1 SGHAT, CDR2 FQNNGV. There are 13 residues in the CDR3. The CDR3 nucleotides are TGTGCCAGCAGCTTAGACAGGAGTCTTGAAGCTTTCTTT. Its translation is CASSLDRSLEAFF.

CDR3 residues: CASSLARTGWPEAFF. The CDR3 DNA follows: TGTGCCAGCAGCCTCGCCCGGACAGGTTGGCCTGAAGCTTTCTTT. J is TRBJ1-1 and V is TRBV3-1 (or the pseudogene TRBV3-2); 7 nucleotides match TRBD1. CDR1 and CDR2 (germline): LGHDT, YNNKEL (reference sequence). This CDR3 region has 15 residues. V lost 4 bases and J lost 6; bases outside the gene matches: 11.

The CDR3 here is CASSPYVQGYEKTQYF. CDR3 nucleotides: TGTGCCAGCTCACCGTATGTCCAGGGCTACGAAAAGACCCAGTACTTC. This chain links TRBV18 with TRBJ2-5, with D maybe TRBD1 (5 bases). Germline V gene lookup returns CDR1 KGHSH and CDR2 LQKENI. The CDR3 is made up of 16 amino acids. Trimming stripped 3 bases from V and 6 bases from J, with 20 bases between. Using reference TRBV18 and TRBJ2-5 for the parts outside the CDR3, the full variable domain is NAGVMQNPRHLVRRRGQEARLRCSPMKGHSHVYWYRQLPEEGLKFMVYLQKENIIDESGMPKERFSAEFPKEGPSILRIQQVVRGDSAAYFCASSPYVQGYEKTQYFGPGTRLLVL.

The chain links TRBV25-1 to TRBJ2-3; 10 bases fit TRBD2. The V and J ends lost 3 bases and 1 base, in that order; junction bases with no gene match: 4. Germline V CDR1 and CDR2: MGHDK, SYGVNS. The CDR3 consists of 16 residues. CDR3 sequence: CASSESLAGGTDTQYF. For the CDR3, the DNA is TGTGCCAGCAGTGAGTCTCTAGCGGGGGGCACAGATACGCAGTATTTT. Looking up the rest from reference TRBV25-1 and TRBJ2-3 gives the full variable domain: EADIYQTPRYLVIGTGKKITLECSQTMGHDKMYWYQQDPGMELHLIHYSYGVNSTEKGDLSSESTVSRIRTEHFPLTLESARPSHTSQYLCASSESLAGGTDTQYFGPGTRLTVL.

This clone was seen a single time. The chain links TRBV6-6 to TRBJ1-5; D remains unclear. This CDR3 region has 13 residues. CDR1 and CDR2 from the germline V gene are MNHNY and SVGAGI (reference sequence). The V and J ends lost 6 bases and 3 bases respectively, with 9 bases between them. This CDR3 reads CASSRRPNQPQHF. CDR3 bases: TGTGCCAGCAGCCGCCGACCCAATCAGCCCCAGCATTTT.

The gene calls are TRBV6-6 and TRBJ1-5, with D perhaps matching TRBD1 (6 bases). Deletions cut 8 bases from V and 0 bases from J, with 17 bases between. The CDR3 has 16 amino acids. Germline CDR1 reads MNHNY; CDR2 reads SVGAGI (reference sequence). The CDR3, as DNA: TGTGCCAGCGGAGGACAGTATGACCTTAGCAATCAGCCCCAGCATTTT. As protein: CASGGQYDLSNQPQHF.

The chain has TRBV2 and TRBJ2-7; D uncertain. Germline CDR1 reads SNHLY; CDR2 reads FYNNEI. This CDR3 region has 13 residues. Trimming pared 4 bases from V and 5 bases from J, leaving 12 bases between. CDR3 protein: CASSVLLRDEQYV. In DNA form, the CDR3 reads TGTGCCAGCAGTGTCCTCCTCCGAGACGAGCAGTACGTC.

The chain employs TRBV30 and TRBJ2-3, with D hard to call. V was trimmed by 3 bases and J by 5 bases, leaving 9 bases between them. From germline, CDR1 is GTSNPN and CDR2 SVGIG (reference sequence). This CDR3 spans 12 amino acids. CDR3 nucleotide sequence: TGTGCCTGGAGACAGCCTCGAGATACGCAGTATTTT. Its protein product is CAWRQPRDTQYF.

The chain is built from TRBV4-1 and TRBJ1-2; D perhaps matches TRBD1 (5 bases). This CDR3 comprises 15 residues. Germline values: CDR1 MGHRA, CDR2 YSYEKL. Trimming removed 1 base from V and 7 bases from J, with 16 bases in between. Here the CDR3 DNA reads TGCGCCAGCAGCCAAGCAGGGAACTCAGTGGGTGGCTACACCTTC. Translating it yields CASSQAGNSVGGYTF.

The rearrangement joins TRBV11-1 to TRBJ2-5, with D hard to call. The CDR3 extends over 14 amino acids. V lost 1 base and J 5 bases, leaving 11 bases between the germline ends. CDR1 SGHAT and CDR2 FQDESV come from the germline V gene (reference sequence). The CDR3: CASSLGDRRETQYF. DNA of the CDR3: TGTGCCAGCAGCTTAGGGGATAGAAGGGAGACCCAGTACTTC.

In its sample, this clone was seen once. The V call is TRBV28, the J call TRBJ1-4; D might be TRBD1 (5 bases). Germline CDR1 reads MDHEN; CDR2 reads SYDVKM. This CDR3 is 13 amino acids long. Trimming left V 7 bases short and J 7 bases short, with 13 bases between. The CDR3 spells CASTVGGREKLFF. CDR3 coding DNA: TGTGCCAGCACTGTGGGGGGTCGTGAAAAACTGTTTTTT.

The chain couples TRBV12-3 or TRBV12-4 to TRBJ1-2; D gene uncertain. CDR3 length: 13 residues. The ends were cut back, 3 bases at V and 8 bases at J, with 13 bases in the middle. DNA for the CDR3: TGTGCCAGCAGTTTTGGGCAGCTAACGGGCTACACCTTC. Translating it yields CASSFGQLTGYTF.

This chain uses TRBV7-9 with TRBJ2-7, with 8 bases lining up with TRBD2. V shed 5 bases and J 3 bases; nucleotides not matched to a gene: 3. The CDR3 has 13 amino acids. Germline CDR1 reads SEHNR; CDR2 reads FQNEAQ (reference sequence). The DNA of the CDR3 is TGTGCCAGCAGCCTAAGCGGGGGCTACGAGCAGTACGTC. Translated: CASSLSGGYEQYV.

The table lists this clone with a count of one. The V gene is TRBV3-1 (or the pseudogene TRBV3-2), the J gene TRBJ1-6; D might be TRBD1 (5 bases). V lost 5 bases to trimming and J lost 9 bases, with 14 bases between them. The CDR3 consists of 14 residues. Germline V gene lookup returns CDR1 LGHDT and CDR2 YNNKEL (reference sequence). The DNA for the CDR3 is TGTGCCAGCAGCTCCGGTCAGGGCGGTTCACCCCTCCACTTT. It specifies CASSSGQGGSPLHF.

This chain links TRBV19 with TRBJ1-5; 8 nucleotides match TRBD1. Per germline, CDR1 LNHDA and CDR2 SQIVND (reference sequence). With V trimmed by 4 bases and J by 6 bases, 8 bases remained unmatched. This CDR3 is built from 15 residues. CDR3 loop: CASSTQGAEVQPQHF. Written as DNA, the CDR3 is TGTGCCAGTAGTACCCAGGGGGCTGAAGTTCAGCCCCAGCATTTT.